This TCR beta chain was sequenced in a study of chronic HIV infection and antiretroviral therapy. TCRdb ran MiXCR on the 5' RACE reads and lists one entry per CDR3 protein. This sample carries about 38,000 distinct CDR3 sequences, roughly 8.2% of them seen once, and the ten largest clones take 2.9%. This clonotype was counted many times. Sequencing used peripheral blood. This TCR derives from an adult who had HIV and had not received antiretroviral therapy, or was an uninfected healthy control (not recorded which).

CDR3 protein: CASSPPATETQYF. The DNA of the CDR3 is TGTGCCAGCAGCCCCCCGGCTACAGAGACCCAGTACTTC. The V gene is TRBV12-3 or TRBV12-4, the J gene TRBJ2-5; D is unresolved. Between the trimmed V and J ends, which lost 6 bases and 4 bases, there was a span of 12 bases. The CDR3 spans 13 residues.